These 6 T cell receptor beta chains were all obtained from the same sample, sequenced in a study of T cell changes during pregnancy in multiple sclerosis. Method: immunoSEQ multiplex PCR; TCRdb's copy keeps in-frame clones and lacks some. In the table there are tens of thousands of clones, roughly nine tenths of which are singletons. The sequencing here drew on CD4+ T cells from peripheral blood mononuclear cells, taken in the first trimester of pregnancy. These receptors were taken from a female donor with multiple sclerosis, enrolled in a pregnancy study.

This clone was counted a single time. The rearrangement links TRBV18 to TRBJ2-4; 7 positions match TRBD1. This CDR3 is 12 amino acids long. J lost 6 bases, V lost 6 bases, and 2 bases had no gene match. Germline assignment: CDR1 KGHSH and CDR2 LQKENI. CDR3 sequence: CASSGTVNIQYF. CDR3 bases: TGTGCCAGCTCCGGGACAGTAAACATTCAGTACTTC.

This chain joins TRBV27 and TRBJ2-2; TRBD2 aligns across 7 bases. Trimming removed 8 bases from V and 1 base from J; junction bases left unmatched: 10. Germline lookup yields CDR1 MNHEY and CDR2 SMNVEV (reference sequence). This CDR3 is 16 amino acids long. CDR3 sequence reads: CASVALADVNTGELFF. CDR3 DNA: TGTGCCAGCGTTGCGCTAGCGGACGTGAACACCGGGGAGCTGTTTTTT.

The chain uses TRBV7-6 and TRBJ1-5; D possibly corresponds to TRBD1 (6 bases). V dropped 1 base and J dropped 5 bases, with 6 bases sitting between them. Looked up from germline, CDR1 is SGHVS and CDR2 is FNYEAQ. This CDR3 is built from 13 residues. CDR3 bases: TGTGCCAGCAGCTTAGGGACAGATCAGCCCCAGCATTTT. Protein: CASSLGTDQPQHF.

A single count supports this clone. The genes are TRBV7-2 and TRBJ1-2, with 8 bases lining up with TRBD1. The CDR3 consists of 16 residues. V trimming: 4 bases; J trimming: 6 bases; junction bases outside the gene matches: 13. Germline CDR1 reads SGHTA; CDR2 reads FQGNSA. CDR3 in DNA: TGTGCCAGCAGCTCCCAAGCCAACAGGGGGTATGATGGCTACACCTTC. Its translation: CASSSQANRGYDGYTF.

The V and J genes are TRBV30 and TRBJ1-6, with TRBD1 identical over 10 bases. J lost 9 bases, V lost 5 bases, and 7 bases had no gene match. CDR3 length: 14 amino acids. Germline CDR1 reads GTSNPN; CDR2 reads SVGIG (reference sequence). The CDR3 region has the DNA TGTGCCTGGGCCGGGACAGGGGAGGGTTCACCCCTCCACTTT. It codes for CAWAGTGEGSPLHF.

The chain recombines TRBV6-5 with TRBJ1-1; the match to TRBD1 covers 8 bases. There are 15 residues in the CDR3. The germline CDR1 and CDR2 sequences are MNHEY and SVGAGI. The ends lost 1 base at V and 7 bases at J; junction bases unmatched: 8. The CDR3 loop is CASSYYEQGVGEAFF. The CDR3 coding sequence is TGTGCCAGCAGTTACTACGAACAGGGGGTCGGTGAAGCTTTCTTT.